Each of the 32 T cell receptor beta chains below was sequenced from the same sample in a study of shared clonotypes between healthy human individuals. Cells designated naive CD8 were CD45RO-negative and were positively selected for CCR7, with terminally differentiated effector memory CD45RA+ cells excluded. Method: immunoSEQ multiplex PCR; TCRdb's copy keeps in-frame clones and lacks some. Of millions of clones detected, about 95% appear once; the ten largest clones hold around 1.1%. Sequencing used naive CD8+ T cells sorted from blood. All receptors come from a young man in good health.

This chain links TRBV4-3 with TRBJ2-5, with D possibly TRBD2 on 5 matching bases. Germline V CDR1 and CDR2: LGHNA, YSLEER. Trimming removed 1 base from V and 2 bases from J, with 8 bases in between. The CDR3 spans 14 residues. The CDR3 DNA is TGCGCCAGCAGCCAAGGCCCGGGGCAAGAGACCCAGTACTTC. Protein sequence: CASSQGPGQETQYF.

Comment on this clone: An end of the junction differs from the germline gene, which may be a read error. The chain links TRBV7-7 to TRBJ2-1; D unresolved. Per the germline V gene, CDR1 is SSHAT and CDR2 is FNYEAQ (reference sequence). This CDR3 spans 13 amino acids. CDR3 sequence: CASSSGEHNEQFF. The DNA of the CDR3 is TGTGCTAGCAGCTCCGGCGAGCACAATGAGCAGTTCTTC.

The chain is built from TRBV12-5 and TRBJ1-1; D is ambiguous. In germline, CDR1 is LGHNT, CDR2 FRNRAP. With 5 bases removed from V and 4 bases from J, the gap between germline ends came to 8 bases. CDR3 size: 12 residues. CDR3 protein: CASGVGGTEAFF. Written as DNA, the CDR3 is TGTGCTAGTGGTGTCGGTGGCACTGAAGCTTTCTTT.

The chain is built from TRBV28 and TRBJ1-4; 9 positions match TRBD1. V lost 3 bases to trimming and J lost 6 bases; unmatched junction nucleotides: 2. The CDR3 has 14 amino acids. Per germline, CDR1 MDHEN and CDR2 SYDVKM. The CDR3 bases are TGTGCCAGCAGTTTTGACAGGGGGGATGAAAAACTGTTTTTT. As protein: CASSFDRGDEKLFF.

V usage is TRBV11-2 and J usage is TRBJ2-3; weak D call: TRBD2 (6 bases). The V end was cut by 5 bases, the J end by 5 bases, with 17 bases between. The germline gives CDR1 SGHAT, CDR2 FQNNGV. The CDR3 is 15 amino acids. CDR3 sequence: CASSPLVGAGDTQYF. For the CDR3, the DNA is TGTGCCAGCAGCCCCTTGGTGGGAGCGGGAGATACGCAGTATTTT.

About this clone itself: Distinct nucleotide sequences in the sample also encode this CDR3. This chain connects TRBV4-3 to TRBJ1-3; D might be TRBD1 (6 bases). This CDR3 is 15 amino acids long. The ends were cut back, 1 base at V and 0 bases at J, with 7 bases in the middle. CDR1 LGHNA and CDR2 YSLEER come from the germline V gene. This chain's CDR3 is CASSQGTASGNTIYF. The CDR3 DNA follows: TGCGCCAGCAGCCAAGGGACAGCCTCTGGAAACACCATATATTTT.

In regard to this clone: Distinct nucleotide sequences in the sample also encode this CDR3. The chain has TRBV4-1 and TRBJ2-1; no definite D call. CDR1 is MGHRA and CDR2 is YSYEKL in the germline V gene. Trimming shortened V by 0 bases and J by 0 bases, and 6 bases separated the two germline ends. This CDR3 comprises 15 residues. The CDR3, as DNA: TGCGCCAGCAGCCAAGACCCTACCTCCTACAATGAGCAGTTCTTC. Protein: CASSQDPTSYNEQFF.

This chain links TRBV12-5 with TRBJ2-5; maybe TRBD2 (6 bases). The V gene's germline CDR1 is LGHNT and CDR2 FRNRAP. The length of the CDR3 is 15 residues. V was cut by 0 bases and J by 5 bases, with 13 bases left in between. The CDR3, as DNA: TGTGCTAGTGGTTTGGTAGGAGGAGGGGTGGAGACCCAGTACTTC. Translation gives CASGLVGGGVETQYF.

The chain has TRBV30 and TRBJ1-6; 9 bases are shared with TRBD1. From germline, CDR1 is GTSNPN and CDR2 SVGIG (reference sequence). The CDR3 has 14 residues. V lost 2 bases and J lost 7; bases outside the gene matches: 3. The CDR3, as DNA: TGTGCCTGGAGTCCACAGGGGGCGAATTCACCCCTCCACTTT. Its translation: CAWSPQGANSPLHF.

This chain links TRBV14 with TRBJ2-3; 9 nucleotides agree with TRBD2. CDR3 size: 15 residues. V gave up 5 bases and J gave up 11 bases; unmatched junction bases: 14. Germline V CDR1 and CDR2: SGHDN, FVKESK. CDR3: CASSEVAGEVVGQYF. DNA of the CDR3: TGTGCCAGCAGCGAAGTAGCGGGAGAGGTTGTAGGGCAGTATTTT.

The chain joins TRBV7-9 to TRBJ2-7, with 8 positions matching TRBD1. Germline V CDR1 and CDR2: SEHNR, FQNEAQ (reference sequence). This CDR3 comprises 13 residues. V shed 3 bases, J shed 6 bases, and the junction held 4 bases outside the gene matches. The CDR3 sequence is CASSLTGVGEQYF. The CDR3 nucleotides are TGTGCCAGCAGCTTGACAGGGGTGGGCGAGCAGTACTTC.

The genes are TRBV2 and TRBJ2-7, with 10 bases fitting TRBD2. Germline V lookup: CDR1 SNHLY, CDR2 FYNNEI. V lost 6 bases and J lost 7; bases outside the gene matches: 9. This CDR3 spans 14 amino acids. The CDR3 DNA is TGTGCCAGCAGGGTAGCGGGGGGTCGTCTTGAGCAGTACTTC. It specifies CASRVAGGRLEQYF.

The J gene is TRBJ1-2, the V gene TRBV14; possible D gene TRBD1, 5 bases. Deletions cut 4 bases from V and 7 bases from J, with 19 bases between. The CDR3 covers 15 residues. The germline V gene has CDR1 SGHDN and CDR2 FVKESK. The CDR3 spells CASSPTTGAPFGYTF. The CDR3 DNA reads as TGTGCCAGCAGCCCTACCACCGGGGCTCCATTTGGCTACACCTTC.

The rearrangement uses TRBV5-1 and TRBJ2-7, with TRBD2 as a possible D gene (5 bases). Germline assignment: CDR1 SGHRS and CDR2 YFSETQ. The CDR3 consists of 14 residues. Trimming cost V 1 base and J 6 bases, with 14 bases left between them. CDR3: CASSLWQDSSEQYF. The CDR3 coding sequence is TGCGCCAGCAGCTTGTGGCAGGACTCTAGCGAGCAGTACTTC.

The chain uses TRBV28 and TRBJ1-2; TRBD1 might be the D (6 bases). The V and J ends lost 6 bases and 3 bases respectively, with 11 bases between them. The CDR3 consists of 13 residues. Germline V CDR1 and CDR2: MDHEN, SYDVKM. Here the CDR3 DNA reads TGTGCCAGCAGATACCAGGGGTACTATGGCTACACCTTC. Translation gives CASRYQGYYGYTF.

This clone showed up just once. The V gene is TRBV7-8, the J gene TRBJ2-7; no firm D call. Trimming shortened V by 2 bases and J by 3 bases, and 8 bases separated the two germline ends. Per germline, CDR1 SGHVS and CDR2 FQNEAQ. The length of the CDR3 is 13 residues. CDR3 coding DNA: TGTGCCAGCAGCTTAAGCCGGTACTACGAGCAGTACTTC. Translating it yields CASSLSRYYEQYF.

CDR3 region: CASSQASTSTDTQYF. CDR3 bases: TGCGCCAGCAGCCAAGCAAGTACTAGCACAGATACGCAGTATTTT. The V and J genes are TRBV4-1 and TRBJ2-3; D gene uncertain. With 1 base removed from V and 0 bases from J, the gap between germline ends came to 8 bases. Germline V gene data show CDR1 as MGHRA and CDR2 as YSYEKL. There are 15 residues in the CDR3.

On this clone itself: Mismatch with germline at one junction end may stem from a read error. This chain connects TRBV7-7 to TRBJ1-2; the D gene is possibly TRBD1 (5 bases). CDR1 and CDR2 (germline): SSHAT, FNYEAQ (reference sequence). This CDR3 is 14 amino acids long. CDR3 amino acids: CASSLAGGSYGYTF. The CDR3 DNA is TGTGCTAGCAGCTTAGCTGGGGGAAGCTATGGCTACACCTTC. Filled out from reference TRBV7-7 and TRBJ1-2, the complete variable domain reads GAGVSQSPRYKVTKRGQDVTLRCDPISSHATLYWYQQALGQGPEFLTYFNYEAQPDKSGLPSDRFSAERPEGSISTLTIQRTEQRDSAMYRCASSLAGGSYGYTFGSGTRLTVV.

The chain has TRBV9 and TRBJ1-2, with D possibly TRBD1 on 6 matching bases. The CDR3 is made up of 16 amino acids. CDR1 is SGDLS and CDR2 is YYNGEE in the germline V gene. The germline V and J ends were trimmed by 0 bases and 3 bases, with 15 bases remaining between them. CDR3 nucleotide sequence: TGTGCCAGCAGCGTAGACCCGGCAGGGGACGACTATGGCTACACCTTC. Protein sequence: CASSVDPAGDDYGYTF.

The CDR3 region is CASSEAPYTGELFF. DNA of the CDR3: TGTGCCAGCAGTGAAGCTCCTTACACCGGGGAGCTGTTTTTT. This sequence joins TRBV6-1 and TRBJ2-2, with no clear D. CDR1 is MNHNS and CDR2 is SASEGT in the germline V gene. V was pared by 0 bases and J by 3 bases, with 5 bases between. CDR3 length: 14 residues.

The gene calls are TRBV5-1 and TRBJ2-1, with D hard to call. The CDR3 extends over 13 amino acids. V dropped 0 bases and J dropped 8 bases, with 9 bases sitting between them. The V gene's germline CDR1 is SGHRS and CDR2 YFSETQ. The CDR3: CASSLAGYHEQFF. In DNA form, the CDR3 reads TGCGCCAGCAGCTTGGCCGGGTATCATGAGCAGTTCTTC.

V is TRBV6-1 and J is TRBJ1-2; unclear D gene. Trimming left V 4 bases short and J 4 bases short, with 4 bases between. The CDR3 runs 11 residues. CDR1 is MNHNS and CDR2 is SASEGT in the germline V gene. The CDR3 here is CASSAAYGYTF. CDR3 bases: TGTGCCAGCAGTGCCGCCTATGGCTACACCTTC.

The chain has TRBV7-6 and TRBJ2-1; TRBD2 matches 12 bases. This CDR3 spans 15 amino acids. Trimming cost V 5 bases and J 7 bases; bases outside gene matches: 6. Germline loops: CDR1 SGHVS, CDR2 FNYEAQ. The CDR3: CASSLGLAGSNEQFF. The CDR3 DNA sequence: TGTGCCAGCAGCCTCGGACTAGCGGGATCTAATGAGCAGTTCTTC.

The chain recombines TRBV5-3 with TRBJ2-3; D is uncertain. TRBV5-3 is noted as an ORF with a role that remains uncertain. The CDR3 is made up of 14 amino acids. Trimming cost V 0 bases and J 3 bases, with 8 bases left between them. The CDR3 nucleotides read TGTGCCAGAAGCTTGGCGAGGAAGACAGATACGCAGTATTTT. This gives the protein CARSLARKTDTQYF.

The V gene is TRBV13, the J gene TRBJ2-1, with 10 nucleotides matching TRBD2. The CDR3 loop spans 15 amino acids. Per the germline V gene, CDR1 is PRHDT and CDR2 is FYEKMQ (reference sequence). V dropped 7 bases and J dropped 8; count of bases not matched to a gene: 11. CDR3 coding DNA: TGTGCCAGCACCTCTACTAGCGGGGTTCCCGATGAGCAGTTCTTC. It encodes CASTSTSGVPDEQFF.

J is TRBJ2-7 and V is TRBV11-2, with TRBD1 identical over 7 bases. Trimming cost V 2 bases and J 3 bases; bases outside gene matches: 4. Germline V CDR1 and CDR2: SGHAT, FQNNGV. CDR3 length: 14 amino acids. CDR3 loop: CASSLSQGVYEQYF. CDR3 DNA sequence: TGTGCCAGCAGCTTATCCCAGGGGGTCTACGAGCAGTACTTC.

J is TRBJ2-7 and V is TRBV6-1, with TRBD1 matching 10 bases. This CDR3 comprises 16 residues. CDR1 is MNHNS, CDR2 SASEGT, per germline. After removal of 2 bases from V and 4 bases from J, the junction contained 8 bases not matched to a gene. The DNA of the CDR3 is TGTGCCAGCAGTGAATACGCGGGACAGGGGTTATACGAGCAGTACTTC. Translation gives CASSEYAGQGLYEQYF.

Points on this clone: The sample holds other DNA sequences that translate to the same CDR3. This chain links TRBV4-3 with TRBJ1-5, with 8 bases that match TRBD1. The germline gives CDR1 LGHNA, CDR2 YSLEER. The V segment lost 1 base and the J segment 7 bases; nucleotides outside the gene matches: 0. The CDR3 is 13 amino acids. The CDR3 spells CASSQGQGQPQHF. CDR3 DNA: TGCGCCAGCAGCCAAGGACAGGGGCAGCCCCAGCATTTT.

With respect to this clone: The sample carries other DNA sequences with the same CDR3. The chain is built from TRBV30 and TRBJ2-7; 11 bases are a match to TRBD2. The CDR3 is 14 amino acids. Germline CDR1 is GTSNPN and CDR2 is SVGIG (reference sequence). Trimming at V came to 2 bases and at J to 0 bases, leaving 0 bases not matched to a gene. DNA of the CDR3: TGTGCCTGGAGTCTAGCGGGGGGCTCCTACGAGCAGTACTTC. As protein: CAWSLAGGSYEQYF.

The count of this clone is one. This chain connects TRBV6-1 to TRBJ2-1; D is unclear. The CDR3 length is 15 residues. V gave up 7 bases and J gave up 0 bases, with 13 bases separating them. Germline assignment: CDR1 MNHNS and CDR2 SASEGT. CDR3 coding DNA: TGTGCCAGCATGGGCACCCCTAGCTCCTACAATGAGCAGTTCTTC. It specifies CASMGTPSSYNEQFF.

The chain carries TRBV5-1 and TRBJ1-1; 7 bases align to TRBD1. Trimming cost V 0 bases and J 4 bases; bases outside gene matches: 12. Germline CDR1 SGHRS, CDR2 YFSETQ. This CDR3 region has 17 residues. The CDR3, as DNA: TGCGCCAGCAGCTTGGGGATAGGGGGCGTTGAGCTCACTGAAGCTTTCTTT. Translating it yields CASSLGIGGVELTEAFF.

The V call is TRBV5-1, the J call TRBJ1-5; D is possibly TRBD1 (6 bases). The CDR3 has 14 amino acids. In germline, CDR1 is SGHRS, CDR2 YFSETQ. The V end lost 5 bases, the J end lost 2 bases, and 11 bases lay between the germline ends. The CDR3 loop is CASSTGQGNQPQHF. CDR3 in DNA: TGCGCCAGCAGTACGGGACAAGGCAATCAGCCCCAGCATTTT.